Listed below are T cell receptor beta chains from one sample, sequenced in a study of tumor and adjacent non-tumor tissue in lung cancer. TCRdb recomputed calls from the multiplex PCR reads with MiXCR, one row per CDR3 protein. The sample has about 81,000 distinct CDR3 sequences, just under 75% seen once. Sequenced: lung tumor tissue. Every receptor here comes from a woman aged 40 to 50 with non-small cell lung cancer. Each CDR3 is given with its conserved first and last residue. The order of the fields is clone size, V gene, J gene, D gene, CDR3 protein, CDR3 DNA. The D gene is left open where the match is weak. Rows may omit the clone size; those that give it use once, few, many or a size class.

clone_size: NA
v_call: TRBV4-1
j_call: TRBJ2-2
d_call: TRBD2
cdr3_aa: CASNSGVAGAVGELFF
cdr3_nt: TGCGCCAGCAACTCGGGAGTAGCGGGAGCGGTTGGGGAACTGTTTTTT

clone_size: NA
v_call: TRBV5-4
j_call: TRBJ2-5
d_call: NA
cdr3_aa: CASNAGATRETQYF
cdr3_nt: TGTGCCAGCAACGCAGGGGCGACTAGAGAGACCCAGTACTTC

clone_size: NA
v_call: TRBV20-1
j_call: TRBJ2-7
d_call: TRBD2
cdr3_aa: CSVPGTSPSYEQYF
cdr3_nt: TGTAGTGTACCCGGGACTAGCCCCTCCTACGAGCAGTACTTC

clone_size: NA
v_call: TRBV6-1
j_call: TRBJ2-1
d_call: NA
cdr3_aa: CASRIDWTENEQFF
cdr3_nt: TGTGCCAGCAGAATAGACTGGACAGAAAATGAGCAGTTCTTT

clone_size: NA
v_call: TRBV11-2
j_call: TRBJ1-4
d_call: NA
cdr3_aa: CATSLQGHVQGEKLFF
cdr3_nt: TGTGCCACCAGCCTTCAGGGCCATGTGCAGGGTGAAAAACTGTTTTTT

clone_size: NA
v_call: TRBV10-2
j_call: TRBJ1-4
d_call: NA
cdr3_aa: CARWDTRGRYEKLFF
cdr3_nt: TGCGCCAGATGGGACACCCGAGGACGATATGAAAAACTGTTTTTT

clone_size: NA
v_call: TRBV6-5
j_call: TRBJ1-4
d_call: NA
cdr3_aa: CTSSYMTGPNEKLFF
cdr3_nt: TGTACCAGCAGTTACATGACCGGGCCTAATGAAAAACTGTTTTTT

clone_size: NA
v_call: TRBV24-1
j_call: TRBJ2-1
d_call: NA
cdr3_aa: CATSESRTGNDQFF
cdr3_nt: TGTGCCACCAGTGAGTCAAGGACGGGCAATGATCAGTTCTTC

clone_size: NA
v_call: TRBV6-1
j_call: TRBJ1-2
d_call: NA
cdr3_aa: CASSGAIGRGYTF
cdr3_nt: TGTGCCAGCAGTGGAGCAATAGGGCGTGGCTACACCTTC

clone_size: NA
v_call: TRBV20-1
j_call: TRBJ2-1
d_call: TRBD2
cdr3_aa: CSALAGTSGGLGLNEQFF
cdr3_nt: TGCAGTGCCCTCGCCGGGACTAGCGGGGGCCTAGGTCTCAATGAGCAGTTCTTC

clone_size: many
v_call: TRBV7-8
j_call: TRBJ1-4
d_call: NA
cdr3_aa: CASSLGTIGEKLFF
cdr3_nt: TGTGCCAGCAGCTTAGGGACAATTGGGGAAAAACTGTTTTTT

clone_size: NA
v_call: TRBV11-2
j_call: TRBJ2-1
d_call: TRBD2
cdr3_aa: CTISSRILTSVGLREQFF
cdr3_nt: TGTACCATCAGCTCGCGCATCCTAACTAGCGTGGGACTAAGGGAGCAGTTCTTC

clone_size: once
v_call: TRBV6-5
j_call: TRBJ1-1
d_call: NA
cdr3_aa: CASSRTPNIEAFF
cdr3_nt: TGTGCCAGCAGTCGGACTCCTAACATTGAAGCTTTCTTT

clone_size: many
v_call: TRBV7-9
j_call: TRBJ2-6
d_call: NA
cdr3_aa: CASSLRSSGANVLTF
cdr3_nt: TGTGCCAGCAGCTTACGGAGCTCTGGGGCCAACGTCCTGACTTTC

clone_size: NA
v_call: TRBV20-1
j_call: TRBJ1-5
d_call: TRBD1
cdr3_aa: CSARDFTGTGDYSNQPQHF
cdr3_nt: TGCAGTGCTAGAGACTTCACCGGGACAGGGGATTATAGCAATCAGCCCCAGCATTTT

clone_size: many
v_call: TRBV6-2/TRBV6-3
j_call: TRBJ2-7
d_call: NA
cdr3_aa: CASSYSIDGYEQYF
cdr3_nt: TGTGCCAGCAGTTATAGTATTGATGGTTACGAGCAGTACTTC

clone_size: many
v_call: TRBV4-1
j_call: TRBJ1-2
d_call: NA
cdr3_aa: CASSHPPRGFVYGYTF
cdr3_nt: TGCGCCAGCAGCCACCCTCCCCGAGGTTTCGTCTATGGCTACACCTTC

clone_size: NA
v_call: TRBV28
j_call: TRBJ1-5
d_call: NA
cdr3_aa: CTSSLPRGVVGQTQHF
cdr3_nt: TGTACCAGCAGTTTGCCCAGGGGCGTTGTAGGACAGACCCAGCATTTT

clone_size: few
v_call: TRBV28
j_call: TRBJ2-7
d_call: NA
cdr3_aa: CASSPGRSSSYEQYF
cdr3_nt: TGTGCCAGCAGCCCGGGACGGAGCAGCTCCTACGAGCAGTACTTC

clone_size: many
v_call: TRBV6-2/TRBV6-3
j_call: TRBJ2-7
d_call: NA
cdr3_aa: CAGRRDTYEQYF
cdr3_nt: TGTGCCGGCAGGCGGGACACCTACGAGCAGTACTTC

clone_size: NA
v_call: TRBV10-2
j_call: TRBJ1-2
d_call: NA
cdr3_aa: CASGQVRHGYTF
cdr3_nt: TGCGCCAGCGGGCAGGTACGCCATGGCTACACCTTC

clone_size: NA
v_call: TRBV6-5
j_call: TRBJ2-1
d_call: TRBD1
cdr3_aa: CASSWGQGDRDEQFF
cdr3_nt: TGTGCCAGCAGCTGGGGACAGGGAGATAGGGATGAGCAGTTCTTC

clone_size: NA
v_call: TRBV5-6
j_call: TRBJ2-3
d_call: NA
cdr3_aa: CDSSSQVEILDTQYF
cdr3_nt: TGTGACAGCAGCTCCCAGGTGGAGATTTTAGATACGCAGTATTTT

clone_size: NA
v_call: TRBV11-3
j_call: TRBJ2-2
d_call: NA
cdr3_aa: CASGFTGPQEKLFF
cdr3_nt: TGTGCCAGCGGCTTTACAGGGCCCCAGGAGAAGCTGTTTTTT

clone_size: NA
v_call: TRBV4-2
j_call: TRBJ2-1
d_call: NA
cdr3_aa: CASSQGYQYNEQFF
cdr3_nt: TGTGCCAGCAGCCAAGGGTACCAGTACAATGAACAGTTCTTC

clone_size: NA
v_call: TRBV5-1
j_call: TRBJ1-5
d_call: NA
cdr3_aa: CASSLEGYNQPQHF
cdr3_nt: TGCGCCAGCAGCTTGGAGGGGTACAATCAGCCCCAGCATTTT

clone_size: NA
v_call: TRBV7-9
j_call: TRBJ2-1
d_call: NA
cdr3_aa: CASSLVLSGDLYNEQFF
cdr3_nt: TGTGCCAGCAGCTTAGTTCTGTCAGGGGACCTCTACAATGAGCAGTTCTTC

clone_size: NA
v_call: TRBV12-3/TRBV12-4
j_call: TRBJ1-5
d_call: NA
cdr3_aa: CASSSRGSNPQHF
cdr3_nt: TGTGCCAGCAGTTCTCGAGGGTCAAATCCCCAGCATTTT

clone_size: once
v_call: TRBV12-3/TRBV12-4
j_call: TRBJ1-2
d_call: NA
cdr3_aa: CASRPGARLGNGCTF
cdr3_nt: TGTGCCAGCAGACCCGGGGCAAGACTTGGGAATGGCTGCACCTTC

clone_size: NA
v_call: TRBV6-1
j_call: TRBJ2-3
d_call: TRBD1
cdr3_aa: CASNPRDRAYNQPQYF
cdr3_nt: TGTGCCAGCAATCCCCGGGACAGAGCCTACAATCAGCCCCAGTATTTT

clone_size: NA
v_call: TRBV4-1
j_call: TRBJ1-1
d_call: NA
cdr3_aa: CAGSPSIRGVTEAFF
cdr3_nt: TGTGCCGGCAGCCCGTCGATTAGGGGAGTTACTGAAGCTTTCTTT

clone_size: many
v_call: TRBV30
j_call: TRBJ2-1
d_call: TRBD1
cdr3_aa: CAWNRDSLDNEQFF
cdr3_nt: TGTGCCTGGAACCGGGACAGCTTAGACAATGAGCAGTTCTTC

clone_size: NA
v_call: TRBV5-1
j_call: TRBJ2-1
d_call: NA
cdr3_aa: CASSPGTLMNKQFF
cdr3_nt: TGCGCCAGCAGCCCCGGGACTTTGATGAATAAGCAGTTCTTC

clone_size: NA
v_call: TRBV4-2
j_call: TRBJ2-1
d_call: NA
cdr3_aa: CASSQGRARNSYNVQFF
cdr3_nt: TGTGCCAGCAGCCAAGGCCGAGCCCGGAACTCCTACAATGTGCAGTTCTTC

clone_size: once
v_call: TRBV6-5
j_call: TRBJ2-7
d_call: NA
cdr3_aa: CVSRGDSSYEHYF
cdr3_nt: TGTGTCAGCAGGGGGGATAGCTCCTACGAGCACTACTTC

clone_size: NA
v_call: TRBV6-1
j_call: TRBJ2-1
d_call: NA
cdr3_aa: CASSLRGGFSRSNDQIF
cdr3_nt: TGTGCCAGCAGCCTAAGGGGGGGGTTCTCTCGCAGCAATGATCAGATCTTC

clone_size: NA
v_call: TRBV11-3
j_call: TRBJ2-7
d_call: NA
cdr3_aa: CVSSSLLERGVYEQYF
cdr3_nt: TGTGTCAGCAGCTCGTTATTGGAAAGGGGCGTCTACGAGCAGTACTTC

clone_size: NA
v_call: TRBV13
j_call: TRBJ2-7
d_call: TRBD1
cdr3_aa: CASSSERGHEQYF
cdr3_nt: TGTGCCAGCAGCTCGGAGAGGGGGCACGAGCAATACTTC

clone_size: many
v_call: TRBV6-2/TRBV6-3
j_call: TRBJ2-5
d_call: NA
cdr3_aa: CASSYIGAPRETQYF
cdr3_nt: TGTGCCAGCAGTTACATAGGGGCGCCCCGGGAGACCCAGTACTTC

clone_size: NA
v_call: TRBV11-2
j_call: TRBJ2-7
d_call: NA
cdr3_aa: CVSSPLGEQGYYEQYF
cdr3_nt: TGTGTCAGCAGCCCCCTCGGTGAGCAGGGGTACTACGAGCAATACTTC

clone_size: NA
v_call: TRBV11-3
j_call: TRBJ2-7
d_call: NA
cdr3_aa: CASSPPGGLYEQYF
cdr3_nt: TGTGCCAGCAGCCCCCCTGGGGGGCTGTACGAGCAGTACTTC

clone_size: NA
v_call: TRBV11-2
j_call: TRBJ2-1
d_call: NA
cdr3_aa: CASTLTGWNEQFF
cdr3_nt: TGTGCCAGTACCTTAACAGGGTGGAATGAGCAGTTCTTC

clone_size: medium-sized
v_call: TRBV4-2
j_call: TRBJ2-1
d_call: TRBD2
cdr3_aa: CASSQYNGLAGDSGTYNEQFF
cdr3_nt: TGTGCCAGCAGCCAATACAATGGACTAGCGGGAGACAGTGGCACCTACAATGAGCAGTTCTTC

clone_size: NA
v_call: TRBV29-1
j_call: TRBJ2-3
d_call: TRBD1
cdr3_aa: CSIGSGGNQPQYF
cdr3_nt: TGCAGCATTGGGTCAGGGGGCAATCAGCCCCAGTATTTT

clone_size: NA
v_call: TRBV11-2
j_call: TRBJ1-2
d_call: TRBD1
cdr3_aa: CASSPDRERGYTF
cdr3_nt: TGTGCCAGCAGCCCCGACAGGGAGAGAGGCTACACCTTC

clone_size: many
v_call: TRBV28
j_call: TRBJ1-1
d_call: NA
cdr3_aa: CASADSYTEAFF
cdr3_nt: TGTGCCAGCGCCGACAGTTACACTGAAGCTTTCTTT

clone_size: NA
v_call: TRBV11-3
j_call: TRBJ2-1
d_call: NA
cdr3_aa: CASSPRTGSSYNEQFF
cdr3_nt: TGTGCCAGCAGTCCTCGCACGGGGAGCTCCTACAATGAGCAGTTCTTC